This T cell receptor (beta chain) was sequenced during a study of PD-L1 blockade in urothelial cancer (dated by TCRdb to 2015 to 2018). In the study overall: Every patient began therapy in about 2014 and was given atezolizumab 1,200 mg intravenously every 3 weeks. About 90% of the roughly 30 patients were identified as males with urothelial cancer of bladder origin, and a prior smoking history was reported by 18 of 29 patients. Patients had an ECOG performance status of 0 or 1 and had received between 0 and 3 prior chemotherapy regimens. Blood samples were analyzed at 3 weeks after treatment start (second dose) and at 6 weeks after treatment start. A median of approximately 140,000 T cells and fewer than 85,000 unique TCRs was obtained from blood samples, and a median clonality of 0.080 was observed. The study was an exploratory multi-omic analysis of somatic, immune and clinical correlates of response to PD-L1 blockade with atezolizumab in urothelial cancer. Pretreatment tumor samples and matched peripheral blood, collected serially before and after atezolizumab treatment, underwent TCR sequencing. Durable clinical benefit was defined as a progression-free survival longer than 6 months, and TCR features were additionally tested against progression-free survival and overall survival. Whole exome sequencing and RNA sequencing of pretreatment tumors were performed alongside TCR sequencing in the same patients. Eight to ten patients achieved durable clinical benefit and some 21 did not. Pretreatment blood TCR-seq was available for 27 to 30 patients, at least one posttreatment blood collection was obtained for about 24 patients, and tumor TCR-seq was available for about 24 patients.

A total of around 30 patients with locally advanced or metastatic urothelial carcinoma, treated at Memorial Sloan Kettering on a trial protocol, made up the cohort. Peripheral blood mononuclear cells were collected pretreatment and during treatment, with between 1 and 8 total time points per patient. The Qiagen DNeasy Blood extraction kit was used to purify genomic DNA from total PBMCs and tumor samples. PBMCs were collected pretreatment and during treatment, and were isolated and stored as previously described. To estimate absolute template abundance from read counts, synthetic TCR analog templates were spiked into each PCR. The immunoSEQ assay was used to amplify TCRbeta CDR3 regions from genomic DNA with bias-controlled V and J gene primers. Sequencing of rearranged TCRbeta segments was performed at approximately 20X coverage. From the authors' description of their analysis: Sequencing errors were corrected by clustering and CDR3s were annotated against IMGT to assign V, D and J genes. Only productive TCRbeta rearrangements were used in downstream analyses, excluding out-of-frame or stop-codon sequences. To compute clonality, Shannon entropy was normalized by the log of the number of unique productive sequences and then subtracted from one. Clones differing between time points or between blood and tumor were identified using Fisher's exact test with Benjamini-Hochberg correction, with an adjusted p below 0.01 applied as the threshold. Sourced from immuneACCESS, this table was stored by TCRdb with only in-frame sequences that have V and J called. A share of the clones is absent; for the studies checked, an unresolved V gene accounts for under half, and the remainder has no known explanation. V and J calls and clone size follow that table, whereas D and trimming were derived from the DNA. The sample table contains over 45,000 clones; only one count was recorded for around 84% of them. Jointly, the top ten make up under 3% of the sample.

A note on this clone: It has no known antigen specificity. Per-base qualities were not stored, and no clone one base away is much larger.

V loses 5 bases, J loses 4 bases, and the germline ends lie 8 bases apart. The germline V gene (reference sequence) provides CDR1 SEHNR and CDR2 FQNEAQ. The CDR3 starts with the cysteine, ends with the phenylalanine, and has 12 residues. CDR3 DNA is the only sequence kept; it has 36 bases, read in frame from the first base. Results the study describes overall, beyond this receptor: Among patients with durable benefit, tumor-associated TCR clones showed greater expansion in peripheral blood 3 weeks after treatment started (n = 22, p = 0.022). Improved progression-free and overall survival was associated with having pretreatment peripheral blood TCR clonality below the median. Because the sample size was small (n ≈ 30) and many exploratory analyses were performed, the results are intended to be hypothesis-generating.

Recombination linked TRBV7-9 to TRBJ1-1, with a tentative D gene TRBD1 over 6 matching bases. This clonotype was obtained from a man aged 45-65 years with urothelial cancer. Sequences were derived from PBMCs, sampled around atezolizumab (anti-PD-L1) treatment. The DNA reads as follows: TGTGCCAGCAGCAGGGGGGGCACTGAAGCTTTCTTT. This is translated as CASSRGGTEAFF.